The T cell receptor (beta chain) described here comes from a study of blood T cell repertoires in COVID-19. Study background: From T cells, B-cell-depleted T cells, or PBMCs came the material, which was cDNA or gDNA.

The germline V gene encodes CDR1 MNHEY and CDR2 SVGAGI. With V trimmed by 3 bases and J by 2 bases, 8 bases remained unmatched. This CDR3 has 16 amino acids. How the authors handled the data: Counts of nucleated cells, estimated from reference gene primer amplification, were obtained. Data came from immunoSEQ multiplex PCR; TCRdb stores just in-frame clones and leaves some out. V and J calls and clone size follow that table, whereas D and trimming were derived from the DNA. The sample contains tens of thousands of clones, roughly 80% of which appear only once. The V and J genes are TRBV6-5 and TRBJ2-3; the match to TRBD1 covers 7 bases. Material: peripheral blood. The TCR was taken from a human donor in a cohort sampled during active COVID-19. CDR3 amino acids: CASSYSSGTVTDTQYF. The CDR3 nucleotides are TGTGCCAGCAGTTATTCGTCCGGGACAGTCACAGATACGCAGTATTTT.